This is a list of T cell receptor beta chains from one sample in a study of T cell responses to AZD1222 COVID-19 vaccine. This table comes from immunoSEQ multiplex PCR, and its TCRdb copy is limited to in-frame clones, with some not included. Of approximately 94,000 clones in the sample, about 88% are singletons; the top ten hold about 1.8%. The source material was peripheral blood, sampled on day 0 of AZD1222 vaccination. Receptor source: an adult in good health. CDR3s include the opening cysteine and the closing phenylalanine or tryptophan. Fields, in order: D gene, V gene, J gene, CDR3 DNA, CDR3 protein. The D gene is left open where the match is weak.

>TRBD1|TRBV6-2/TRBV6-3|TRBJ1-4
TGTGCCAGCAGTTACGGGGACAGGGTTGGAGAAAAACTGTTTTTT
CASSYGDRVGEKLFF
>.|TRBV4-1|TRBJ2-7
TGCGCCAGCAGCCACCGGGACGGAGACTCCTACGAGCAGTACTTC
CASSHRDGDSYEQYF
>.|TRBV18|TRBJ1-3
TGTGCCAGCTCACCGGCAGGGGCTTTCTCTGGAAACACCATATATTTT
CASSPAGAFSGNTIYF
>TRBD1|TRBV6-5|TRBJ2-6
TGTGCCAGCAGTCGACAGGGTACAGGGGCCAACGTCCTGACTTTC
CASSRQGTGANVLTF
>TRBD2|TRBV30|TRBJ2-1
TGTGCCTGGTCCCTGTGGACTAGCGGGAGGGTAAGGGACAATGAGCAGTTCTTC
CAWSLWTSGRVRDNEQFF
>TRBD1|TRBV12-3/TRBV12-4|TRBJ1-4
TGTGCCTCCAGGGGGGGCGGAAATGAAAAACTGTTTTTT
CASRGGGNEKLFF
>TRBD2|TRBV4-2|TRBJ2-7
TGTGCCAGCAGCCAAGGCGTGGGGACTAGCGGGATCGAGCAGTACTTC
CASSQGVGTSGIEQYF
>.|TRBV7-9|TRBJ2-1
TGTGCCAGCAGCTCAGTCGATGAGCAGTTCTTC
CASSSVDEQFF
>TRBD1|TRBV5-1|TRBJ1-2
TGCGCCAGCAAGGTGACAGGGGGCAACTATGGCTACACCTTC
CASKVTGGNYGYTF
>.|TRBV6-2/TRBV6-3|TRBJ1-1
TGTGCCAGCAGTTACGCGGTGACACAGAACACTGAAGCTTTCTTT
CASSYAVTQNTEAFF